This T cell receptor beta chain was sequenced in a study of molecular identifiers for immune sequencing clone quantification. At the level of the study: Sequencing covered four of five parts into which replicate RNA from about 20,000 or 100,000 naive CD8 cells was split.

MiXCR was run by TCRdb on the PCR reads, yielding one entry per CDR3 protein. The data contain more than 450,000 distinct CDR3 sequences, 20% to 25% of them singletons. General study findings and limits: Beyond 20 RNA copies, clones held over 97% of effector molecules, compared with under 1% in naive cells.

Of note for this clonotype: What it recognizes is unknown.

The V end lost 1 base, the J end lost 1 base, and 7 bases lay between the germline ends. The germline CDR1 and CDR2 sequences are LGHNA and YSLEER. CDR3 length: 14 amino acids. The chain carries TRBV4-3 and TRBJ1-1, with D uncertain. This receptor was taken from a human donor in good health. Some libraries in this study had Jurkat cell RNA spiked in. The specimen was naive CD8+ T cells from blood, with Jurkat cell RNA spiked in. Specified subset: FACS-sorted CD8+CD4-CCR7+CD45RA+ naive T cells. The CDR3 sequence is CASSQGHQNTEAFF. CDR3 sequence (DNA): TGCGCCAGCAGCCAAGGACATCAGAACACTGAAGCTTTCTTT.